This T cell receptor (beta chain) came from a study of blood T cell repertoires in COVID-19. The V gene's germline CDR1 is LGHDT and CDR2 YNNKEL (reference sequence). The length of the CDR3 is 14 residues. With 3 bases clipped from V and 8 bases from J, the junction kept 4 bases outside the gene matches. In the original analysis: Estimates of nucleated cell counts were drawn from the amplification of reference gene primers. TCRdb's table, derived via immunoSEQ multiplex PCR, lists solely in-frame clones and lacks some. V and J calls and clone size are given by that table; D and trimming were obtained from the DNA. The sample yields 220,000 or so clones, 70% to 90% seen once.

Source material: peripheral blood. V usage is TRBV3-1 (or the pseudogene TRBV3-2) and J usage is TRBJ1-4; 9 bases map to TRBD1. This clonotype was sampled from a woman between 50 and 59 years old with COVID-19, enrolled during active disease. As DNA, the CDR3 is TGTGCCAGCAGCCAGGGACAGGGAGGGGAAAAACTGTTTTTT. Protein product: CASSQGQGGEKLFF.